The clone carrying this T cell receptor beta chain was recorded only once. The target antigen is unknown. The time point is: patch test 3, about 24 weeks after DPC sensitization. Treatment in this sample: therapeutic diphenylcyclopropenone sensitization with weekly scalp DPC. Samples of blood were obtained prior to the application of each patch test. Individual cDNA molecules in this library carried unique molecular identifiers. One entry per CDR3 protein results from TCRdb running MiXCR on the RACE reads. The data contain 90,000 to 140,000 distinct CDR3 sequences, 30% to 35% of them seen just once; the ten biggest clones take up 2.5% to 3%. The CDR3 length is 13 residues. V dropped 5 bases and J dropped 2 bases, with 10 bases sitting between them. Looked up from germline, CDR1 is DFQATT and CDR2 is SNEGSKA (reference sequence). This sample was taken from a study of human T cells and chemical hapten exposure. Study summary: Patches that contained 0.01% DPC were applied to the upper back and read at 6 days.

The study, taken as a whole, reports: Clustering by CDR3 similarity yielded significantly more large clusters from expanded TCRs than controls.

The chain combines TRBV20-1 with TRBJ1-5; D is unclear. The receptor's source is a man in his forties with alopecia areata. Some clones in this sample may be carry-over from other donors' samples. The sequencing used whole blood, collected in connection with sensitization to the hapten diphenylcyclopropenone (DPC). This CDR3 reads CSAGARGNQPQHF. For the CDR3, the DNA is TGCAGTGCTGGTGCCCGAGGCAATCAGCCCCAGCATTTT.